A selection of T cell receptor beta chains follows, all from one sample in a study of Graves' ophthalmopathy and Graves' hyperthyroidism. TCRdb recomputed calls from the multiplex PCR reads with MiXCR, one row per CDR3 protein. The repertoire has roughly 610,000 distinct CDR3 sequences, about a fifth of them found once; the top ten carry roughly 6.9%. The sequenced material came from peripheral blood. The receptors were sampled from a woman under 30 with stable Graves' hyperthyroidism. Some clones in this sample may be carry-over from other donors' samples. The CDR3 runs from the conserved cysteine through the conserved F or W. The D gene is left open where the match is weak. A row's size may be missing; if present it is once, few, many or a size class.

clone size: few
J gene: TRBJ2-3
V gene: TRBV11-3
D gene: TRBD2
CDR3 protein: CASSSYPGLAGGGDTQYF
CDR3 DNA: TGTGCCAGCAGCTCTTACCCCGGGCTAGCGGGAGGGGGAGATACGCAGTATTTT

clone size: many
J gene: TRBJ2-7
V gene: TRBV5-1
D gene: -
CDR3 protein: CASSLRASGYEQYF
CDR3 DNA: TGCGCCAGCAGTCTCAGGGCTTCAGGCTACGAGCAGTACTTC

clone size: -
J gene: TRBJ1-5
V gene: TRBV6-1
D gene: TRBD1
CDR3 protein: CASSEARDRAQPQHF
CDR3 DNA: TGTGCCAGCAGTGAAGCGAGGGACAGGGCTCAGCCCCAGCATTTT

clone size: many
J gene: TRBJ1-1
V gene: TRBV11-1
D gene: -
CDR3 protein: CASSVQEWAEAFF
CDR3 DNA: TGTGCCAGCAGCGTACAGGAATGGGCTGAAGCTTTCTTT

clone size: many
J gene: TRBJ1-1
V gene: TRBV5-1
D gene: TRBD1
CDR3 protein: CASLPGQGALGTEAFF
CDR3 DNA: TGCGCCAGCTTACCGGGACAGGGGGCGCTTGGCACTGAAGCTTTCTTT

clone size: many
J gene: TRBJ2-5
V gene: TRBV9
D gene: TRBD2
CDR3 protein: CASSVDSGRAPDQYF
CDR3 DNA: TGTGCCAGCAGCGTAGATAGCGGGAGGGCCCCGGACCAGTACTTC

clone size: many
J gene: TRBJ1-2
V gene: TRBV7-2
D gene: -
CDR3 protein: CASSLALGQEGGYTF
CDR3 DNA: TGTGCCAGCAGCTTAGCTCTAGGACAAGAGGGCGGCTACACCTTC

clone size: many
J gene: TRBJ2-7
V gene: TRBV2
D gene: -
CDR3 protein: CASSEITGYEQYF
CDR3 DNA: TGTGCCAGCAGTGAAATAACAGGATACGAGCAGTACTTC

clone size: many
J gene: TRBJ1-2
V gene: TRBV29-1
D gene: TRBD1
CDR3 protein: CSVESNRGDYGYTF
CDR3 DNA: TGCAGCGTTGAGTCAAACAGGGGTGACTATGGCTACACCTTC

clone size: -
J gene: TRBJ1-6
V gene: TRBV13
D gene: -
CDR3 protein: CATTYLGNSPLHF
CDR3 DNA: TGTGCCACCACTTACCTGGGGAATTCACCCCTCCACTTT

clone size: many
J gene: TRBJ2-4
V gene: TRBV11-2
D gene: TRBD1
CDR3 protein: CASSWWTGATKNIQYF
CDR3 DNA: TGTGCCAGCAGCTGGTGGACAGGAGCCACCAAAAACATTCAGTACTTC

clone size: many
J gene: TRBJ1-1
V gene: TRBV30
D gene: -
CDR3 protein: CAWSVLGKTEAFF
CDR3 DNA: TGTGCCTGGAGTGTATTGGGTAAAACTGAAGCTTTCTTT

clone size: -
J gene: TRBJ1-1
V gene: TRBV30
D gene: -
CDR3 protein: CAWRVENTEAFF
CDR3 DNA: TGTGCCTGGAGGGTGGAGAACACTGAAGCTTTCTTT

clone size: few
J gene: TRBJ2-1
V gene: TRBV12-3/TRBV12-4
D gene: TRBD2
CDR3 protein: CACSSFSGGPGDEQFF
CDR3 DNA: TGTGCCTGCAGTTCGTTTAGCGGGGGCCCAGGCGATGAGCAGTTCTTC

clone size: -
J gene: TRBJ1-1
V gene: TRBV28
D gene: -
CDR3 protein: CASSFYLRGSNTEAFF
CDR3 DNA: TGTGCCAGCAGTTTCTACCTTAGGGGCTCGAACACTGAAGCTTTCTTT

clone size: few
J gene: TRBJ1-2
V gene: TRBV6-1
D gene: -
CDR3 protein: CASSVGGPASYGYTF
CDR3 DNA: TGTGCCAGCAGTGTCGGGGGACCGGCCTCCTATGGCTACACCTTC

clone size: many
J gene: TRBJ1-1
V gene: TRBV29-1
D gene: -
CDR3 protein: CSVVSAFGLTEAFF
CDR3 DNA: TGCAGCGTTGTGTCGGCTTTCGGGTTAACTGAAGCTTTCTTT

clone size: few
J gene: TRBJ1-1
V gene: TRBV6-1
D gene: -
CDR3 protein: CASSEPLTSTEAFF
CDR3 DNA: TGTGCCAGCAGTGAACCCCTCACCAGCACTGAAGCTTTCTTT

clone size: -
J gene: TRBJ2-7
V gene: TRBV10-2
D gene: -
CDR3 protein: CASSELPGRGTLSGEQYF
CDR3 DNA: TGCGCCAGCAGTGAGTTACCGGGTCGCGGGACGCTATCCGGAGAGCAGTACTTC

clone size: few
J gene: TRBJ2-3
V gene: TRBV12-3/TRBV12-4
D gene: -
CDR3 protein: CASSLDWGALSTDTQYF
CDR3 DNA: TGTGCCAGCAGTTTAGATTGGGGGGCCTTAAGCACAGATACGCAGTATTTT

clone size: many
J gene: TRBJ2-5
V gene: TRBV5-6
D gene: TRBD2
CDR3 protein: CASSLGLVGETQYF
CDR3 DNA: TGTGCCAGCAGCCTCGGACTAGTCGGGGAGACCCAGTACTTC

clone size: many
J gene: TRBJ1-2
V gene: TRBV13
D gene: -
CDR3 protein: CASSWGAVGYGYTF
CDR3 DNA: TGTGCCAGCAGCTGGGGGGCAGTTGGGTATGGCTACACCTTC

clone size: many
J gene: TRBJ1-2
V gene: TRBV29-1
D gene: -
CDR3 protein: CSVASGNYGYTF
CDR3 DNA: TGCAGCGTTGCCTCAGGAAACTATGGCTACACCTTC

clone size: many
J gene: TRBJ2-4
V gene: TRBV15
D gene: -
CDR3 protein: CATSREQGPNIQYF
CDR3 DNA: TGTGCCACCAGCAGAGAACAGGGCCCCAACATTCAGTACTTC

clone size: few
J gene: TRBJ2-1
V gene: TRBV7-9
D gene: TRBD2
CDR3 protein: CASSLASGRGEQFF
CDR3 DNA: TGTGCCAGCAGCTTAGCGTCAGGGAGGGGTGAGCAGTTCTTC

clone size: many
J gene: TRBJ2-7
V gene: TRBV7-9
D gene: -
CDR3 protein: CASSLARLDEQYF
CDR3 DNA: TGTGCCAGCAGCTTAGCGAGGCTGGACGAGCAGTACTTC

clone size: many
J gene: TRBJ1-2
V gene: TRBV6-4
D gene: TRBD1
CDR3 protein: CASSSLPRQGGDGYTF
CDR3 DNA: TGTGCCAGCAGTTCCCTCCCTAGACAGGGTGGGGATGGCTACACCTTC

clone size: many
J gene: TRBJ2-5
V gene: TRBV5-1
D gene: -
CDR3 protein: CASSLEGSEETQYF
CDR3 DNA: TGCGCCAGCAGCTTGGAAGGGTCGGAAGAGACCCAGTACTTC

clone size: many
J gene: TRBJ2-7
V gene: TRBV20-1
D gene: TRBD1
CDR3 protein: CSARDRSQGAEQYF
CDR3 DNA: TGCAGTGCTAGAGATCGGTCTCAGGGGGCCGAGCAGTACTTC

clone size: few
J gene: TRBJ1-1
V gene: TRBV18
D gene: TRBD1
CDR3 protein: CASSRQGHTEASF
CDR3 DNA: TGTGCCAGCTCAAGACAGGGTCACACTGAAGCTTCCTTT

clone size: few
J gene: TRBJ1-5
V gene: TRBV24-1
D gene: -
CDR3 protein: CATNQGSNQPQHF
CDR3 DNA: TGTGCCACCAACCAGGGTAGCAATCAGCCCCAGCATTTT

clone size: few
J gene: TRBJ1-1
V gene: TRBV12-3/TRBV12-4
D gene: -
CDR3 protein: CASTLGGHGTEAFF
CDR3 DNA: TGTGCCAGCACCTTGGGGGGGCACGGCACTGAAGCTTTCTTT

clone size: once
J gene: TRBJ1-2
V gene: TRBV30
D gene: TRBD1
CDR3 protein: CAWTQTGVDGYTF
CDR3 DNA: TGTGCCTGGACTCAAACAGGGGTGGATGGCTACACCTTC

clone size: -
J gene: TRBJ2-2
V gene: TRBV12-3/TRBV12-4
D gene: -
CDR3 protein: CASSLQGRGELFF
CDR3 DNA: TGTGCCAGCAGTTTACAGGGAAGGGGGGAGCTGTTTTTT

clone size: few
J gene: TRBJ1-1
V gene: TRBV6-1
D gene: -
CDR3 protein: CASNNGEGGTEAFF
CDR3 DNA: TGTGCCAGCAATAACGGGGAGGGCGGCACTGAAGCTTTCTTT

clone size: -
J gene: TRBJ1-1
V gene: TRBV5-5
D gene: -
CDR3 protein: CASSLGQRWEAFF
CDR3 DNA: TGTGCCAGCAGCTTGGGCCAGCGATGGGAAGCTTTCTTT

clone size: few
J gene: TRBJ1-2
V gene: TRBV4-3
D gene: -
CDR3 protein: CASSQDPQTLGYGYTF
CDR3 DNA: TGCGCCAGCAGCCAAGATCCACAGACACTAGGCTATGGCTACACCTTC

clone size: many
J gene: TRBJ2-5
V gene: TRBV12-3/TRBV12-4
D gene: TRBD2
CDR3 protein: CASLSSGGIQETQYF
CDR3 DNA: TGTGCCAGCCTATCTAGCGGGGGCATACAAGAGACCCAGTACTTC

clone size: many
J gene: TRBJ1-1
V gene: TRBV11-2
D gene: TRBD1
CDR3 protein: CASSFGENRGRTEAFF
CDR3 DNA: TGTGCCAGCAGCTTTGGGGAGAACAGGGGAAGGACTGAAGCTTTCTTT

clone size: many
J gene: TRBJ1-5
V gene: TRBV11-2
D gene: -
CDR3 protein: CASSEVSMNQPQHF
CDR3 DNA: TGTGCCAGCAGCGAAGTCTCCATGAATCAGCCCCAGCATTTT

clone size: few
J gene: TRBJ1-6
V gene: TRBV12-3/TRBV12-4
D gene: -
CDR3 protein: CASRTRLTGGSPLHF
CDR3 DNA: TGTGCCAGCAGGACACGCCTGACCGGGGGTTCACCCCTCCACTTT

clone size: many
J gene: TRBJ2-4
V gene: TRBV11-2
D gene: -
CDR3 protein: CASSLTAKNIQYF
CDR3 DNA: TGTGCCAGCAGCTTAACAGCCAAAAACATTCAGTACTTC

clone size: -
J gene: TRBJ1-3
V gene: TRBV9
D gene: -
CDR3 protein: CASSPGGTIYF
CDR3 DNA: TGTGCCAGCAGCCCGGGGGGCACCATATATTTT

clone size: -
J gene: TRBJ2-5
V gene: TRBV19
D gene: -
CDR3 protein: CASRLGPSQETQYF
CDR3 DNA: TGTGCCAGTCGCCTCGGACCGAGCCAAGAGACCCAGTACTTC

clone size: -
J gene: TRBJ2-5
V gene: TRBV25-1
D gene: -
CDR3 protein: CASSPGAPETQYF
CDR3 DNA: TGTGCCAGCAGTCCGGGGGCTCCAGAGACCCAGTACTTC

clone size: few
J gene: TRBJ2-2
V gene: TRBV7-3
D gene: TRBD2
CDR3 protein: CASSLNPDRLAGGPGTGELFF
CDR3 DNA: TGTGCCAGCAGCTTAAACCCCGATCGACTAGCGGGAGGGCCGGGCACCGGGGAGCTGTTTTTT

clone size: -
J gene: TRBJ1-1
V gene: TRBV10-1
D gene: -
CDR3 protein: CASRQLLNTETFF
CDR3 DNA: TGCGCCAGCAGACAGTTACTAAACACTGAAACTTTCTTT

clone size: many
J gene: TRBJ1-5
V gene: TRBV29-1
D gene: -
CDR3 protein: CSVEDTVSGTHQPQHF
CDR3 DNA: TGCAGCGTTGAAGATACTGTAAGTGGGACACATCAGCCCCAGCATTTT